What follows is one T cell receptor (beta chain) and its context. What it binds is not known. TCRdb keeps only in-frame clones here, not all; method: immunoSEQ multiplex PCR. The profile shows 190,000 or so clones, 75% to 85% of them singletons. The donors were members of the validation cohort, which comprised under 150 subjects and was separate from the first cohort of some 680 subjects. The sample is drawn from a study of cytomegalovirus exposure and HLA in healthy donors. For the study at large: The approximately 120 validation repertoires, a later analysis reported, used the same platform as the 666 first-cohort repertoires.

Overall study results and limits: Researchers reported that three CMV-associated chains were confirmed in vitro as CMV antigen-specific. The authors enumerated 180 or so TCR beta chains as linked to cytomegalovirus.

The CDR3 is 14 amino acids. Unmatched junction bases numbered 5, after V lost 7 bases and J lost 6 bases. Germline assignment: CDR1 SQVTM and CDR2 ANQGSEA. Sequencing used PBMCs. The chain recombines TRBV29-1 with TRBJ2-2; 13 bases align to TRBD2. The TCR originated in a woman under 40 in good health and CMV-seropositive. The CDR3 DNA is TGCAGCGCTCGACTAGCGGGAGGAGCCGGGGAGCTGTTTTTT. It specifies CSARLAGGAGELFF.